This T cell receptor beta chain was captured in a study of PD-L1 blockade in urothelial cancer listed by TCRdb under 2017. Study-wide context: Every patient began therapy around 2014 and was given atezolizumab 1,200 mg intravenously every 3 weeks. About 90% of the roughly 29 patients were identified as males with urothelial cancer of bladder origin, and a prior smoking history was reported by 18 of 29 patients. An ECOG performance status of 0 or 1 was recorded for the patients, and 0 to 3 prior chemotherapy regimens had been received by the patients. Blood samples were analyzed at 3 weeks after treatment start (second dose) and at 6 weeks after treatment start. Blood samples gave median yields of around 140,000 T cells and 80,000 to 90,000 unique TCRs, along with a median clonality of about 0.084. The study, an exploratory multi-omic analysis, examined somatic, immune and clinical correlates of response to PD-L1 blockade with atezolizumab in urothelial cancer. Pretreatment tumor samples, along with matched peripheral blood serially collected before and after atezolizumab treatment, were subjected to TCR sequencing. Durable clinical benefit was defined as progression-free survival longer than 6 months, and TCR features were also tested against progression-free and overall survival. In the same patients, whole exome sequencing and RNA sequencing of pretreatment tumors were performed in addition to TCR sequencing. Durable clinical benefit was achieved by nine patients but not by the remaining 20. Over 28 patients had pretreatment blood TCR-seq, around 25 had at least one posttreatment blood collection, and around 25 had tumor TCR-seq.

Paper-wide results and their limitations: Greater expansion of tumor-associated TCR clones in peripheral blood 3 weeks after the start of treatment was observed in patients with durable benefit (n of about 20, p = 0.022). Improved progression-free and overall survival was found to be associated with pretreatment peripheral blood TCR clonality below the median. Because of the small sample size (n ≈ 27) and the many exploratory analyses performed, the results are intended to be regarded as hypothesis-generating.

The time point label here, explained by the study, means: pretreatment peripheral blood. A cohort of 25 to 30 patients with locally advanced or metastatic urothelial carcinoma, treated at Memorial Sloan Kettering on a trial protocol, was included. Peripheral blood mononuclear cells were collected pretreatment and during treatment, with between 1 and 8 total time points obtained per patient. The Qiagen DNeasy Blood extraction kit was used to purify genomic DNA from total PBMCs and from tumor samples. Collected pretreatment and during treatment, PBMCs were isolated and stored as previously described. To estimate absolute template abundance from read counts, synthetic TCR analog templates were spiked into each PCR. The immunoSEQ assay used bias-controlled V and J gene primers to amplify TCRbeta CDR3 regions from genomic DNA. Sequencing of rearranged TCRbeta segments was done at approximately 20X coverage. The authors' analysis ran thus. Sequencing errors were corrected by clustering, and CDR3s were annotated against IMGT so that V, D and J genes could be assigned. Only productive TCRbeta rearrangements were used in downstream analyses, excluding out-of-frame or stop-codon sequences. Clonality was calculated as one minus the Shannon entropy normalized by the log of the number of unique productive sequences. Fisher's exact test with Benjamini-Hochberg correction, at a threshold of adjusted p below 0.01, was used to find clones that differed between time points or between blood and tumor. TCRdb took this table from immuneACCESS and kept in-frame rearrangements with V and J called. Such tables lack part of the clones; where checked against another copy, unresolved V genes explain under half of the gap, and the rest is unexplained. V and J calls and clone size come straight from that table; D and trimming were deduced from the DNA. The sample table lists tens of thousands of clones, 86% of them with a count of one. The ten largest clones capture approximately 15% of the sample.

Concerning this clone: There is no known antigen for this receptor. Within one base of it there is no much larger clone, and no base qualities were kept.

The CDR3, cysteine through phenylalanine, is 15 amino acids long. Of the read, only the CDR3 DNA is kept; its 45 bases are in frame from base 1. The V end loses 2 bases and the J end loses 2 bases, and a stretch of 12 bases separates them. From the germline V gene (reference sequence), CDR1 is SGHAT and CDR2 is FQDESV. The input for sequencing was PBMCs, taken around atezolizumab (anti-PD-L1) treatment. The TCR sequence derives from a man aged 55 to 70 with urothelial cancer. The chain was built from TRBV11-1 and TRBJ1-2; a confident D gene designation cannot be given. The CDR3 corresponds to CASSLRGDGNYGYTF. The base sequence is TGTGCCAGCAGCTTACGGGGTGATGGAAACTATGGCTACACCTTC. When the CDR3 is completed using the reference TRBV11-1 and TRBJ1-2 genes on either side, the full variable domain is EAEVAQSPRYKITEKSQAVAFWCDPISGHATLYWYRQILGQGPELLVQFQDESVVDDSQLPKDRFSAERLKGVDSTLKIQPAELGDSAMYLCASSLRGDGNYGYTFGSGTRLTVV.